This T cell receptor (beta chain) was captured in a study of T cells in Graves' hyperthyroidism and ophthalmopathy. About the research overall: Peripheral blood was secured at the point of initial diagnosis, before any treatment. General study points: A model of 13 V-J pairs discriminated ophthalmopathy from stable hyperthyroidism. Blood also carried most thyroid clonotypes expanded above 0.001.

Researchers took RNA transcripts and amplified the TCR beta CDR3 regions from them. HTBI primers drove first-round RT-PCR of the TCR CDR3. Via MiXCR, TCRdb re-called the multiplex PCR reads, giving one row per CDR3 protein. The sample records more than 550,000 distinct CDR3 sequences, 15% to 20% being singletons. This clonotype was observed a handful of times. No antigen is known for it. The CDR3 is made up of 15 amino acids. Trimming removed 3 bases at V and 0 bases at J, with 9 bases between. CDR1 and CDR2 (germline): MNHNS, SASEGT. Material for sequencing was blood. The chain couples TRBV6-1 to TRBJ1-3; the D is unclear. This sequence was found in a woman aged 45 to 65 with Graves' hyperthyroidism that later progressed to Graves' ophthalmopathy. The CDR3 sequence: CASSELGSSGNTIYF. The CDR3 DNA reads as TGTGCCAGCAGTGAGTTGGGGAGCTCTGGAAACACCATATATTTT.